This T cell receptor (beta chain) was documented in a study of blood T cells in healthy people across ages. It was with a sample-barcoded 5' primer and a J-beta primer mix that a second PCR of roughly 7 to 12 cycles was run. A template-switch adaptor that had 12 random nucleotides put a tag on each cDNA molecule. TCRdb re-called the 5' RACE reads with MiXCR, one entry per CDR3 protein. The data show about 1.8 million distinct CDR3 sequences, with around 50% seen just once and over 2% held by the top ten. The CDR3 spans 17 residues. V was pared by 4 bases and J by 5 bases, with 14 bases of the junction left unmatched. The germline V gene has CDR1 SGHAT and CDR2 FQDESV (reference sequence). Study conclusions and caveats: The donors' CMV status was not determined, possibly confounding changes in expanded clonotypes. A greater number of naive CD4+ cells and higher diversity distinguished long-lived donors from aged donors.

As regards this clonotype: Its antigen is still unknown.

Each sample provided at least 5 micrograms of extracted total RNA. The rearrangement links TRBV11-1 to TRBJ2-5; 9 nucleotides line up with TRBD1. This TCR was sampled from a woman in her thirties or forties in good health. The sample taken for sequencing was blood. The CDR3 reads CASSSFYGDRGWETQYF. The CDR3 nucleotides are TGTGCCAGCAGCTCATTTTATGGCGACAGGGGGTGGGAGACCCAGTACTTC. The variable domain in full, completed from reference TRBV11-1 and TRBJ2-5, reads EAEVAQSPRYKITEKSQAVAFWCDPISGHATLYWYRQILGQGPELLVQFQDESVVDDSQLPKDRFSAERLKGVDSTLKIQPAELGDSAMYLCASSSFYGDRGWETQYFGPGTRLLVL.